This T cell receptor (beta chain) was sequenced for a study of early T cells in non-severe SARS-CoV-2 infection. Looking at the study overall: From unsorted whole blood, bulk RNA was sequenced, and the chains remained unpaired.

TCRdb recomputed calls from the 5' RACE reads with MiXCR, one row per CDR3 protein. This sample has some 56,000 distinct CDR3 sequences, with approximately 15% found just once. The study, taken as a whole, reports: VDJdb-based matching was biased toward anti-spike CD8 responses and missed private and CD4 specificities.

The CDR3 has 13 residues. CDR1 and CDR2 (germline): SGHDT, YYEEEE. V was shortened by 4 bases and J by 4 bases, with 11 bases between the two germline ends. This clonotype appeared a few times. As yet, its antigen is unknown. The chain uses TRBV5-6 and TRBJ1-2; maybe TRBD1 (6 bases). The source was whole blood, collected at baseline. The TCR sequence derives from an adult who was a healthcare worker with PCR-confirmed SARS-CoV-2 infection or an uninfected control (not recorded which). CDR3 in DNA: TGTGCCAGCAGCAAAGAGGACAGCTATGGCTACACCTTC. Translated: CASSKEDSYGYTF.